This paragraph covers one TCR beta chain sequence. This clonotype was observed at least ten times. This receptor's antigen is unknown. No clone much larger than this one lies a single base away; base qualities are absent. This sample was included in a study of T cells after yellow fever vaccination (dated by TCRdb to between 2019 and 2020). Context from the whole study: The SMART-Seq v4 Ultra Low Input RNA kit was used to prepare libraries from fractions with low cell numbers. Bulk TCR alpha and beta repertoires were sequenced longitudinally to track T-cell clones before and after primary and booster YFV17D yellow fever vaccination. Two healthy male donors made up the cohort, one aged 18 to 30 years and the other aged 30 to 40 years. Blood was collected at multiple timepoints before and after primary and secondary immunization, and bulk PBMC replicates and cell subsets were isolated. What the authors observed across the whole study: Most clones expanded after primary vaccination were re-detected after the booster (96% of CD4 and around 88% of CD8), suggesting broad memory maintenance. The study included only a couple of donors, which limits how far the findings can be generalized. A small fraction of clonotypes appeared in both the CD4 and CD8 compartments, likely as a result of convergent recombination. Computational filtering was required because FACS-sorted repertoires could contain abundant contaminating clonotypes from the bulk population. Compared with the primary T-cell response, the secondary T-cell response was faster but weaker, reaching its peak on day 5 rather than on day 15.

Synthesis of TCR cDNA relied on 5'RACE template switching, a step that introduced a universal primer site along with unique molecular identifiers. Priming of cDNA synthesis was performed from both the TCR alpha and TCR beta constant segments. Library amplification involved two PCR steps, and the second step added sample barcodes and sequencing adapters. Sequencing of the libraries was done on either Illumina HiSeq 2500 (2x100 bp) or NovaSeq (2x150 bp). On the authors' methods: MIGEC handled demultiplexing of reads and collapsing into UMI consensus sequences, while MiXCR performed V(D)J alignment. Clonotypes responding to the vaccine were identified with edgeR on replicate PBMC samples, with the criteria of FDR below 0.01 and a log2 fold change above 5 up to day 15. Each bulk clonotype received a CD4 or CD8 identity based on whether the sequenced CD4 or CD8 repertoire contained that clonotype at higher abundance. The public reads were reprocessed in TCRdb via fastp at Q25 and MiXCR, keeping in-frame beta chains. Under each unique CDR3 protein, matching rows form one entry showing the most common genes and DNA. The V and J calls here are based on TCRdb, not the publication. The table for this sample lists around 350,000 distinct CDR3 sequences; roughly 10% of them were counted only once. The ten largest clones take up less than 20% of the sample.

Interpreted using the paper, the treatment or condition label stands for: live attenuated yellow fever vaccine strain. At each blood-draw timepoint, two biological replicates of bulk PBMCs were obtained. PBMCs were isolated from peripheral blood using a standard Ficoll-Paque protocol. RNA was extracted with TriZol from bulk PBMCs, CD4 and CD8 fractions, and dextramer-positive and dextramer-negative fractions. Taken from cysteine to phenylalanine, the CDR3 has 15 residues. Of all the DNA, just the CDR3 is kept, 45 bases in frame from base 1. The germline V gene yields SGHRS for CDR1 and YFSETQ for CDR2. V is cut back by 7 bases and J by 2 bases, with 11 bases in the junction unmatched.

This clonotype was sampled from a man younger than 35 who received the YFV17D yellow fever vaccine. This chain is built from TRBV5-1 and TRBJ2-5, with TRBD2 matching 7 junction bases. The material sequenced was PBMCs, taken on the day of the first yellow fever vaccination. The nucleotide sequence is TGCGCCAGCTCGAGGGCTAGCGGAGAACAAGAGACCCAGTACTTC. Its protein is CASSRASGEQETQYF.